These 26 T cell receptor beta chains came from one sample sequenced in a study of cytomegalovirus exposure and HLA in healthy donors. PCR amplification relied on 60 Vbeta primers (plus 13 Jbeta primers). Libraries were prepared by immunoSEQ multiplex PCR; TCRdb keeps only in-frame clonotypes and omits some of them. This repertoire comprises under 120,000 clones; its ten largest clones make up about 0.59%. The sequenced sample consisted of PBMCs. The receptors here all came from a man aged 50 or older in good health and CMV-seronegative.

The chain couples TRBV19 to TRBJ2-2; D is possibly TRBD1 (6 bases). Between the trimmed V and J ends, which lost 1 base and 4 bases, there was a span of 7 bases. This CDR3 spans 14 amino acids. Germline V gene sequence: CDR1 LNHDA, CDR2 SQIVND (reference sequence). This CDR3 is CASSIGGPTGELFF. The CDR3 DNA sequence: TGTGCCAGTAGTATAGGGGGGCCCACCGGGGAGCTGTTTTTT.

The gene calls are TRBV7-8 and TRBJ2-7; D gene unclear. In germline, CDR1 is SGHVS, CDR2 FQNEAQ. V lost 3 bases to trimming and J lost 2 bases, with 11 bases between them. CDR3 length equals 14 residues. The CDR3 protein is CASSLSGGPYEQYF. CDR3 in DNA: TGTGCCAGCAGCTTGTCGGGTGGTCCCTACGAGCAGTACTTC.

The chain couples TRBV2 to TRBJ1-2; 7 bases are shared with TRBD1. The CDR3 runs 18 residues. Germline V lookup: CDR1 SNHLY, CDR2 FYNNEI. Unmatched junction bases numbered 14, after V lost 0 bases and J lost 4 bases. The CDR3 is CASSEAQSSQGQIYGYTF. CDR3 coding DNA: TGTGCCAGCAGTGAAGCGCAAAGTTCCCAGGGACAGATCTATGGCTACACCTTC. Filled out from reference TRBV2 and TRBJ1-2, the complete variable domain reads EPEVTQTPSHQVTQMGQEVILRCVPISNHLYFYWYRQILGQKVEFLVSFYNNEISEKSEIFDDQFSVERPDGSNFTLKIRSTKLEDSAMYFCASSEAQSSQGQIYGYTFGSGTRLTVV.

The chain employs TRBV13 and TRBJ2-3; no firm D call. Deletions cut 1 base from V and 0 bases from J, with 14 bases between. Germline V gives CDR1 PRHDT, CDR2 FYEKMQ (reference sequence). The CDR3 loop spans 17 amino acids. The CDR3 sequence: CASSLESSLPSTDTQYF. In DNA form, the CDR3 reads TGTGCCAGCAGCTTAGAGTCCTCACTGCCTAGCACAGATACGCAGTATTTT.

The gene calls are TRBV6-5 and TRBJ1-5, with 7 bases aligning to TRBD1. This CDR3 has 14 residues. In germline, CDR1 is MNHEY, CDR2 SVGAGI. V trimming: 6 bases; J trimming: 2 bases; junction bases outside the gene matches: 4. CDR3 sequence: CASRDRYGNQPQHF. The CDR3 bases are TGTGCCAGCAGGGACAGGTACGGCAATCAGCCCCAGCATTTT.

The CDR3 DNA is TGTGCCAGCAGCCCCGGCAGGTTCGCCTATGGCTACACCTTC. Translated, it gives CASSPGRFAYGYTF. The rearrangement uses TRBV7-9 and TRBJ1-2; D is undetermined. The V gene lost 5 bases and the J gene lost 4 bases, with 14 bases spanning the gap. The CDR3 is made up of 14 amino acids. Germline CDR1 reads SEHNR; CDR2 reads FQNEAQ (reference sequence).

The chain carries TRBV4-3 and TRBJ1-5, with TRBD1 matching 9 bases. The CDR3 spans 15 residues. The germline gives CDR1 LGHNA, CDR2 YSLEER. V was pared by 0 bases and J by 7 bases, with 4 bases of the junction left unmatched. CDR3 in DNA: TGCGCCAGCAGCCAAGATGGACAGGGGAGGCAGCCCCAGCATTTT. Protein product: CASSQDGQGRQPQHF.

The chain has TRBV2 and TRBJ2-5; 7 nucleotides line up with TRBD1. Looked up from germline, CDR1 is SNHLY and CDR2 is FYNNEI. The CDR3 loop spans 14 amino acids. V shed 5 bases and J 0 bases; nucleotides not matched to a gene: 3. CDR3 sequence reads: CASSIQGNQETQYF. CDR3 bases: TGTGCCAGCAGTATACAGGGGAACCAAGAGACCCAGTACTTC.

The V gene is TRBV23-1, the J gene TRBJ2-3, with TRBD2 matching 8 bases. TRBV23-1 is designated an ORF whose function remains uncertain. The junction had 8 bases not matched to a gene; V was cut back by 5 bases and J by 4 bases. The CDR3 extends over 15 amino acids. The CDR3 is CASSGLAFLPDTQYF. DNA for the CDR3: TGCGCCAGCAGTGGACTAGCTTTCCTCCCAGATACGCAGTATTTT.

The CDR3 nucleotides are TGCAGCGCCGTGACAGATCAAGAGACCCAGTACTTC. Its protein is CSAVTDQETQYF. The chain couples TRBV29-1 to TRBJ2-5, with D perhaps matching TRBD1 (5 bases). The germline V gene encodes CDR1 SQVTM and CDR2 ANQGSEA. The CDR3 runs 12 residues. Trimming stripped 7 bases from V and 2 bases from J, with 11 bases between. Full variable domain (outside the CDR3, taken from reference TRBV29-1 and TRBJ2-5): SAVISQKPSRDICQRGTSLTIQCQVDSQVTMMFWYRQQPGQSLTLIATANQGSEATYESGFVIDKFPISRPNLTFSTLTVSNMSPEDSSIYLCSAVTDQETQYFGPGTRLLVL.

The V call is TRBV30, the J call TRBJ2-3, with D perhaps TRBD2 (5 bases). This CDR3 spans 15 amino acids. The germline V gene has CDR1 GTSNPN and CDR2 SVGIG (reference sequence). V gave up 3 bases and J gave up 6 bases, with 19 bases separating them. The CDR3, as DNA: TGTGCCTGGAGAGTTAGCGCTTCGAGGTGGGATACGCAGTATTTT. It translates to CAWRVSASRWDTQYF.

The chain carries TRBV4-3 and TRBJ2-7; 11 bases align to TRBD2. This CDR3 comprises 17 residues. The germline gives CDR1 LGHNA, CDR2 YSLEER. V was clipped by 1 base and J by 2 bases; unmatched bases: 7. The CDR3 loop is CASSQGLAGTLAYEQYF. The CDR3 DNA sequence: TGCGCCAGCAGCCAAGGACTAGCGGGGACGCTCGCCTACGAGCAGTACTTC.

V gene TRBV11-3 combines with J gene TRBJ2-7; 7 bases are shared with TRBD1. The J segment lost 5 bases and the V segment lost 5 bases, leaving 9 bases of the junction unmatched. CDR1 is SGHNT, CDR2 YENEEA, per germline. The CDR3 has 14 residues. CDR3 protein: CASSTSGTADEQYF. CDR3 bases: TGTGCCAGCAGCACCTCCGGGACAGCGGACGAGCAGTACTTC. The full variable domain, its missing parts supplied by reference TRBV11-3 and TRBJ2-7, is EAGVVQSPRYKIIEKKQPVAFWCNPISGHNTLYWYLQNLGQGPELLIRYENEEAVDDSQLPKDRFSAERLKGVDSTLKIQPAELGDSAVYLCASSTSGTADEQYFGPGTRLTVT.

The chain couples TRBV5-1 to TRBJ1-2; 9 bases fit TRBD1. Germline V lookup: CDR1 SGHRS, CDR2 YFSETQ. With 2 bases clipped from V and 7 bases from J, the junction kept 3 bases outside the gene matches. This CDR3 region has 13 residues. CDR3 DNA sequence: TGCGCCAGCAGCTTAGGACAGGGGTCTGGCTACACCTTC. As protein: CASSLGQGSGYTF.

The rearrangement uses TRBV6-1 and TRBJ2-7; TRBD2 might be the D (6 bases). The CDR3 length is 14 residues. Germline V lookup: CDR1 MNHNS, CDR2 SASEGT. V lost 6 bases, J lost 3 bases, and 15 bases lay in between. CDR3 amino acids: CASRGWGSGYEQYF. The CDR3 coding sequence is TGTGCCAGCAGGGGGTGGGGTAGCGGCTACGAGCAGTACTTC.

The genes are TRBV7-6 and TRBJ1-6; 8 positions match TRBD1. Germline V gene sequence: CDR1 SGHVS, CDR2 FNYEAQ. This CDR3 has 14 amino acids. V was clipped by 5 bases and J by 7 bases; unmatched bases: 4. The CDR3 DNA reads TGTGCCAGCAGCCGACAGGGGTGGAATTCACCCCTCCACTTT. It translates to CASSRQGWNSPLHF. Variable domain in full (rest from reference TRBV7-6 and TRBJ1-6): GAGVSQSPRYKVTKRGQDVALRCDPISGHVSLYWYRQALGQGPEFLTYFNYEAQQDKSGLPNDRFSAERPEGSISTLTIQRTEQRDSAMYRCASSRQGWNSPLHFGNGTRLTVT.

About this clone: This sample includes further DNA sequences coding for the same CDR3. This rearrangement joins TRBV5-1 to TRBJ1-4; perhaps TRBD1 as D (5 bases). This CDR3 region has 14 residues. V was cut by 4 bases and J by 8 bases, with 15 bases left in between. Germline V gives CDR1 SGHRS, CDR2 YFSETQ. CDR3 sequence reads: CASSLGQGGEKLFF. CDR3 nucleotide sequence: TGCGCCAGCAGCCTCGGGCAGGGTGGGGAAAAACTGTTTTTT.

This chain links TRBV18 with TRBJ2-7, with TRBD2 as a possible D gene (5 bases). Trimming took 2 bases from V and 4 from J, leaving 15 bases between them. The germline V gene encodes CDR1 KGHSH and CDR2 LQKENI. CDR3 length: 15 residues. DNA of the CDR3: TGTGCCAGCTCACCAAGCGACGGGGTTGGGTACGAGCAGTACTTC. It yields the protein CASSPSDGVGYEQYF.

The genes are TRBV4-3 and TRBJ2-6, with a tentative D call TRBD2 (6 bases). The germline CDR1 and CDR2 sequences are LGHNA and YSLEER. There are 16 residues in the CDR3. Deletions cut 2 bases from V and 2 bases from J, with 10 bases between. CDR3 in DNA: TGCGCCAGCAGCCAAAGCGGAGGGACTGGGGCCAACGTCCTGACTTTC. Translating gives CASSQSGGTGANVLTF.

V and J are TRBV6-1 and TRBJ2-1; 8 bases line up with TRBD2. The CDR3 is made up of 14 amino acids. Germline trimming cut 7 bases from V and 5 bases from J; bases unmatched to any gene: 7. Germline CDR1 reads MNHNS; CDR2 reads SASEGT. The CDR3 loop reads CASTESGGDNEQFF. Here the CDR3 DNA reads TGTGCCAGCACCGAAAGCGGGGGAGACAATGAGCAGTTCTTC.

The V gene is TRBV6-5, the J gene TRBJ1-3; D gene unclear. This CDR3 region has 13 residues. Germline V gene sequence: CDR1 MNHEY, CDR2 SVGAGI. V was trimmed by 8 bases and J by 0 bases, leaving 8 bases between them. The CDR3 sequence: CASVGSSGNTIYF. CDR3 coding DNA: TGTGCCAGCGTTGGCAGCTCTGGAAACACCATATATTTT.

The chain links TRBV19 to TRBJ2-1; 10 nucleotides match TRBD2. V lost 8 bases and J lost 6; bases outside the gene matches: 10. This CDR3 is 15 amino acids long. Germline-derived CDR1 and CDR2 are LNHDA and SQIVND (reference sequence). The CDR3 protein is CASGGQAGGPNEQFF. In nucleotides, the CDR3 is TGTGCCAGTGGTGGCCAAGCGGGAGGGCCCAATGAGCAGTTCTTC.

Notes on this clone: At one boundary the junction diverges from the germline segment, which might be a read error. The gene calls are TRBV19 and TRBJ2-1, with 7 bases lining up with TRBD1. CDR3 length: 13 residues. CDR1 is LNHDA and CDR2 is SQIVND in the germline V gene (reference sequence). CDR3 nucleotides: TGTGCCAGTAGTGCATGGACAGGCTCCGACACGCTCTTC. This encodes CASSAWTGSDTLF.

CDR3 coding DNA: TGTGCCAGCAGTGAATCAGACAGGGGGCTGCATGGCTACACCTTC. It specifies CASSESDRGLHGYTF. The chain combines TRBV25-1 with TRBJ1-2; 10 positions agree with TRBD1. Germline-derived CDR1 and CDR2 are MGHDK and SYGVNS. The CDR3 sequence is 15 residues long. V shed 1 base and J 6 bases; nucleotides not matched to a gene: 5.

The V call is TRBV7-9, the J call TRBJ2-5; TRBD2 matches at 8 bases. Germline CDR1 reads SEHNR; CDR2 reads FQNEAQ (reference sequence). With V trimmed by 5 bases and J by 2 bases, 10 bases remained unmatched. This CDR3 is 16 amino acids long. CDR3 nucleotide sequence: TGTGCCAGCAGCCCCTGGCTAGCGGGTCTGCAAGAGACCCAGTACTTC. Translated, it gives CASSPWLAGLQETQYF.

This chain joins TRBV7-6 and TRBJ2-7, with 9 positions matching TRBD1. Trimming cost V 5 bases and J 3 bases; bases outside gene matches: 8. CDR1 is SGHVS and CDR2 is FNYEAQ in the germline V gene. The CDR3 extends over 15 amino acids. The CDR3 DNA is TGTGCCAGCAGCCCAAGACAGGGGGAATACTACGAGCAGTACTTC. Amino acids: CASSPRQGEYYEQYF.